The clone carrying this T cell receptor beta chain was detected a few times. Antigen: not known. This sample stems from a study of shared clonotypes between healthy human individuals. Overall study context: The donors, a couple of women and a few men, were aged 18 to 49.

Measured with immunoSEQ multiplex PCR; TCRdb has only the in-frame clones, and not every one. This repertoire shows some 1,100,000 clones, 75% to 85% found once; its top ten account for approximately 0.56%. The germline gives CDR1 ENHRY, CDR2 SYGVKD. The CDR3 is 14 amino acids. V lost 10 bases to trimming and J lost 1 base, with 16 bases between them. General study results and limits: The diversity represented, both genetic and in exposure history, was limited by few donors. Clonotypes shared by all four donors outscored non-shared clonotypes in generation probability.

This TCR came from a young man in good health. Some clones in this sample may be carry-over from other donors' samples. This chain uses TRBV10-3 with TRBJ1-1; the D gene is possibly TRBD1 (5 bases). The specimen was memory CD4+ T cells from PBMCs. Subset here: CD45RA-negative fraction. The CDR3 loop is CATRGTTENTEAFF. The CDR3 nucleotides read TGTGCCACCCGGGGGACTACCGAGAACACTGAAGCTTTCTTT.